The source of this T cell receptor beta chain is a study of cytomegalovirus exposure and HLA in healthy donors. In the study overall: Unique TCRs from HLA-typed donors, about 85 million of them, were held in an early data release.

The PCR had 60 Vbeta and 13 Jbeta primers. Using immunoSEQ multiplex PCR, the repertoire was profiled, and TCRdb retains in-frame clones only, with some absent. This sample yields approximately 190,000 clones, of which over 65% are seen a single time; 0.098% belongs to the top ten. Study results and limitations: Presence/absence analyses took donor sequencing depth as roughly uniform. Relative to the approximately 680-donor mean, N-insertions were reportedly fewer in an Asian-associated ancestry cluster in a later analysis. Analysis performed later found 15,000 or so TCR beta sequences associated with HLA alleles at 0.05 false discovery rate.

CDR3 length equals 12 residues. V gave up 4 bases and J gave up 5 bases, with 9 bases separating them. CDR1 and CDR2 from the germline V gene are SGHNT and YYREEE (reference sequence). Concerning this clone: The antigen is undetermined.

The sequenced sample consisted of PBMCs. This receptor was taken from a boy younger than 10 in good health and CMV-seronegative. The chain recombines TRBV5-4 with TRBJ2-5; D unclear. This CDR3 reads CASSIREETQYF. Here the CDR3 DNA reads TGTGCCAGCAGCATACGAGAGGAGACCCAGTACTTC. Full variable domain (remainder filled in from reference TRBV5-4 and TRBJ2-5): ETGVTQSPTHLIKTRGQQVTLRCSSQSGHNTVSWYQQALGQGPQFIFQYYREEENGRGNFPPRFSGLQFPNYSSELNVNALELDDSALYLCASSIREETQYFGPGTRLLVL.